Following are 4 T cell receptor beta chains from one sample sequenced in a study of regulatory T cells in long-lasting Graves disease. Indicated time point: newly diagnosed GD, antithyroid drugs for less than 3 months. After RNA was extracted from PBMCs, the TCR library was made from it. HTBI primers from iRepertoire and Arm-PCR of CDR3 regions yielded the TCR beta libraries. TCRdb re-analysed the multiplex PCR reads in MiXCR, keeping a single row per CDR3 protein. The sample has 450,000 to 500,000 distinct CDR3 sequences; around 15% are singletons. The same data also went into a second study, on T cells in Graves' hyperthyroidism and ophthalmopathy.

The sequenced sample was peripheral blood mononuclear cells (PBMCs), obtained at new diagnosis, from a patient treated with antithyroid drugs. All receptors derive from a man between 35 and 55 years old with Graves disease.

This chain connects TRBV10-3 to TRBJ1-5; D possibly corresponds to TRBD1 (6 bases). The CDR3 sequence is 14 residues long. Germline assignment: CDR1 ENHRY and CDR2 SYGVKD. Trimming shortened V by 8 bases and J by 5 bases, and 16 bases separated the two germline ends. The CDR3 loop is CAISKQGTDQPQHF. CDR3 bases: TGTGCCATCTCCAAACAGGGAACAGATCAGCCCCAGCATTTT.

This clonotype occurred a few times. The chain recombines TRBV4-1 with TRBJ2-7; TRBD1 is a possible D gene (5 bases). V shed 0 bases and J shed 0 bases, with 15 bases lying between them. The CDR3 runs 17 residues. Germline V gives CDR1 MGHRA, CDR2 YSYEKL. The DNA of the CDR3 is TGCGCCAGCAGCCAAGAGATTCCAGGGAAAGGCTCCTACGAGCAGTACTTC. Protein product: CASSQEIPGKGSYEQYF.

Worth noting for this clonotype: One junction end disagrees with the germline gene, perhaps due to a read error. The chain employs TRBV7-9 and TRBJ1-6; a weak D match, TRBD1 (5 bases). CDR3 size: 11 residues. Germline V gives CDR1 SEHNR, CDR2 FQNEAQ (reference sequence). This CDR3 is CANSQGISLHF. The CDR3 DNA sequence: TGTGCCAACAGCCAGGGTATCTCCCTCCACTTT.

This clonotype occurred many times. CDR3 region: CASSRTGDHSYEQYF. CDR3 nucleotides: TGTGCCAGCAGCCGGACAGGGGACCACTCCTACGAGCAGTACTTC. The chain employs TRBV5-5 and TRBJ2-7, with TRBD1 matching over 9 bases. Germline V gene data show CDR1 as SGHKS and CDR2 as YYEKEE (reference sequence). Trimming took 4 bases from V and 0 from J; bases not matched to a gene: 5. CDR3 length: 15 residues.